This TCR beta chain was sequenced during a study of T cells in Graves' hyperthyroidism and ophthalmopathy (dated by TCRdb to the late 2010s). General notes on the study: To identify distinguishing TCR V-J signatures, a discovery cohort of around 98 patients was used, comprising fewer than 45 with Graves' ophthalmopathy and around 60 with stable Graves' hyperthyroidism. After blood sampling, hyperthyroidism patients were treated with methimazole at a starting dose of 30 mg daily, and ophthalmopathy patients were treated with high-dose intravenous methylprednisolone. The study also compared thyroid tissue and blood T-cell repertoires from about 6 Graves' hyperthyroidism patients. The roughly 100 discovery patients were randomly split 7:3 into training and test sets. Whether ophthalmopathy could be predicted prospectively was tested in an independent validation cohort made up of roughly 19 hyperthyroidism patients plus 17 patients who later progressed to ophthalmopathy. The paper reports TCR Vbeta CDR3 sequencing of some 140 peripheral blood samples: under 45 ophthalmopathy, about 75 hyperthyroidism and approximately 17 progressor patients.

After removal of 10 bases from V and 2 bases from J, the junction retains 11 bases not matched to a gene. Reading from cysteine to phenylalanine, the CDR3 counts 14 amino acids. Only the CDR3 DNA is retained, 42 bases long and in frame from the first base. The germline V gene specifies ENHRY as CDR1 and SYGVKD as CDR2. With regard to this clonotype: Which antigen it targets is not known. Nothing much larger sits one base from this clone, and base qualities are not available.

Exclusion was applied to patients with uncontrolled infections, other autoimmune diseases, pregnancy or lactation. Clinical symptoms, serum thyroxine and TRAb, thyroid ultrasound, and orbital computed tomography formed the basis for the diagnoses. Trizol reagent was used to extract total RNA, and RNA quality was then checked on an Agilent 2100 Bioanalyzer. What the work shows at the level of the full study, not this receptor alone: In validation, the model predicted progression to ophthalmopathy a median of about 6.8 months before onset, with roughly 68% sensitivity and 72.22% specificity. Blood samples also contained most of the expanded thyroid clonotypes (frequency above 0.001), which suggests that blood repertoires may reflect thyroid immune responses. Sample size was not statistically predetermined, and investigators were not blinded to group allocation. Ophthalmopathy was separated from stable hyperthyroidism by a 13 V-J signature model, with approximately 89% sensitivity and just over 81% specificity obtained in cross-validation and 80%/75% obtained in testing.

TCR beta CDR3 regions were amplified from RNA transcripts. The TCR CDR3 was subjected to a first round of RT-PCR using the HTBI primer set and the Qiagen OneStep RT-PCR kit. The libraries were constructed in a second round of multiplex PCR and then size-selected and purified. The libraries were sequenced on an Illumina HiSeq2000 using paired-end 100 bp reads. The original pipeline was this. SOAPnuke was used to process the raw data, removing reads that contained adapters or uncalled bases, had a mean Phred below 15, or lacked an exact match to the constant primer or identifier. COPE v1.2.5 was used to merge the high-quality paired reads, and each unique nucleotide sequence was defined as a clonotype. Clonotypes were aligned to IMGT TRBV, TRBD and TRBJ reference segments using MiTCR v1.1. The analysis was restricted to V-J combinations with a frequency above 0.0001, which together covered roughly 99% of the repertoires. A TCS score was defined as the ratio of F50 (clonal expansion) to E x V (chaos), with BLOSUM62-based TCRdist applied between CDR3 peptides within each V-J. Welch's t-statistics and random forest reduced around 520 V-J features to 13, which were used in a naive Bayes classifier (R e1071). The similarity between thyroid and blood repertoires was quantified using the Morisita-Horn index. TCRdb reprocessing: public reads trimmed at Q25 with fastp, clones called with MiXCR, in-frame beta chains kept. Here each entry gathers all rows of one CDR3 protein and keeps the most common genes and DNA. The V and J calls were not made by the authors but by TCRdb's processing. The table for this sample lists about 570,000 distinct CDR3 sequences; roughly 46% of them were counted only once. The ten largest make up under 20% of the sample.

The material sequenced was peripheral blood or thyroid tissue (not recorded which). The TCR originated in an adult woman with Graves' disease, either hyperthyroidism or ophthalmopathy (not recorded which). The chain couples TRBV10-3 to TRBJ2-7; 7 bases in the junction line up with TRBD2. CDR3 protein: CASRRPGGAYEQYF. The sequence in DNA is TGTGCCAGCCGACGACCGGGAGGCGCCTACGAGCAGTACTTC.